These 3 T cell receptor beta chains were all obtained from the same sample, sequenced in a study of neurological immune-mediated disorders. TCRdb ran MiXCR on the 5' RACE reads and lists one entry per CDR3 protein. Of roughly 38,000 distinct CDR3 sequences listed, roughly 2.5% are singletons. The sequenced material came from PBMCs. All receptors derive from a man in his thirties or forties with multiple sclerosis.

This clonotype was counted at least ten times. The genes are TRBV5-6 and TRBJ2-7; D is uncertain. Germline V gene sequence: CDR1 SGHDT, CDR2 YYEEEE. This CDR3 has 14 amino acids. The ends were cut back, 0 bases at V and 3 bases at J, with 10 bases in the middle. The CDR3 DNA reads TGTGCCAGCAGCTTGGAGGCCAGGAGCTACGAGCAGTACTTC. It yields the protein CASSLEARSYEQYF.

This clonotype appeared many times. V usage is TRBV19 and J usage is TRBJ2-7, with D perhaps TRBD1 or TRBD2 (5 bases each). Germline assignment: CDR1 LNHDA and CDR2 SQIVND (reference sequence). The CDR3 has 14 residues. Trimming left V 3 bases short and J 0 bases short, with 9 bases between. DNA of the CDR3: TGTGCCAGTAGTATGTCCGGGGCCTCCTACGAGCAGTACTTC. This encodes CASSMSGASYEQYF.

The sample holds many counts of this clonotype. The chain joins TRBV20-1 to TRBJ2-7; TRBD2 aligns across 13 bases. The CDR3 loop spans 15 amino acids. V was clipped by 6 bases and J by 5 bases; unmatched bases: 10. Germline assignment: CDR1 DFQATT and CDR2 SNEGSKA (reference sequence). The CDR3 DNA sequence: TGCAGTGCCTCCAAGACTAGCGGGAGGACCCACGAGCAGTACTTC. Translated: CSASKTSGRTHEQYF.